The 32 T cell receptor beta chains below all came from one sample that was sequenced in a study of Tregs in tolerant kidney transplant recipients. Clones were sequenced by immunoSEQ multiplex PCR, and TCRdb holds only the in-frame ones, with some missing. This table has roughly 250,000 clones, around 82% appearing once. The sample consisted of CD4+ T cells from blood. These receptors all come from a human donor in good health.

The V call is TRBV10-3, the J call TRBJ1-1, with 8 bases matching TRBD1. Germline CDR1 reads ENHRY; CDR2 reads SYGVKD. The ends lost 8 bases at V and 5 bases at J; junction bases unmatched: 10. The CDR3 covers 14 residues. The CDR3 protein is CAIQGAEGRTEAFF. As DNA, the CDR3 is TGTGCCATCCAGGGGGCGGAGGGTCGAACTGAAGCTTTCTTT.

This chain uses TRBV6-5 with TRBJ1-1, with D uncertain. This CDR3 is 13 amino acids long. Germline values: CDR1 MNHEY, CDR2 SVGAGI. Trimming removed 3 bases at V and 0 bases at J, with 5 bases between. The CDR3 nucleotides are TGTGCCAGCAGTTATAGGGTGAACACTGAAGCTTTCTTT. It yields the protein CASSYRVNTEAFF.

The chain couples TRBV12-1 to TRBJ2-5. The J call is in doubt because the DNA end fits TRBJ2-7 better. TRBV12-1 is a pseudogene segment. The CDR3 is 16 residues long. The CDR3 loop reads CASSAEIRVGVYEQYF. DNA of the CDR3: TGTGCCAGCAGCGCCGAAATCAGGGTCGGGGTCTACGAGCAGTACTTC.

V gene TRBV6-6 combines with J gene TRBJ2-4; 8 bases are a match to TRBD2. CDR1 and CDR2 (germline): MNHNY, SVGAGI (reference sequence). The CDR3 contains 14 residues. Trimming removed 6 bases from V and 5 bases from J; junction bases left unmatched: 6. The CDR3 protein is CASSTSGKQNIQYF. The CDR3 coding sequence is TGTGCCAGCAGCACTAGCGGCAAACAAAACATTCAGTACTTC.

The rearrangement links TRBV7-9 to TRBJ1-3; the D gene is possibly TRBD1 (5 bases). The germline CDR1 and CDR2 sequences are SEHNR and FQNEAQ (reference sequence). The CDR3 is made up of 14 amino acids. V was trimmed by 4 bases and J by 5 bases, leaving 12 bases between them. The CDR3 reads CASSSPGQRNTIYF. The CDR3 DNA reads TGTGCCAGCAGCTCACCTGGACAAAGAAACACCATATATTTT.

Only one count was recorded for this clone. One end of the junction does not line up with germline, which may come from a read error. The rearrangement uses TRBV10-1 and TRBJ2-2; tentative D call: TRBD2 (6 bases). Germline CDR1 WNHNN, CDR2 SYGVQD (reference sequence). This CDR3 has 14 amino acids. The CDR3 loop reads CASSVSIFGGELSF. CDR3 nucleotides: TGCGCCAGCAGTGTGAGCATCTTCGGCGGGGAGCTGTCTTTT.

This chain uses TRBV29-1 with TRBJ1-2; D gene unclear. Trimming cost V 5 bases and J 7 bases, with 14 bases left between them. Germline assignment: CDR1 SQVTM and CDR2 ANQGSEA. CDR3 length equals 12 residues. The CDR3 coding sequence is TGCAGCGTTTGGGAGGAGAAGTCTGGCTACACCTTC. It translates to CSVWEEKSGYTF.

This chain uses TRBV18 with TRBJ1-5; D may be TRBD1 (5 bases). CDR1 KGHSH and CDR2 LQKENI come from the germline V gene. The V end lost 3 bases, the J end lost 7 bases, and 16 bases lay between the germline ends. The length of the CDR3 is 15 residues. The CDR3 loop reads CASSPQPGGGQPQHF. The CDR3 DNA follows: TGTGCCAGCTCACCCCAGCCCGGGGGTGGGCAGCCCCAGCATTTT. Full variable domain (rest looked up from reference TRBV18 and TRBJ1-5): NAGVMQNPRHLVRRRGQEARLRCSPMKGHSHVYWYRQLPEEGLKFMVYLQKENIIDESGMPKERFSAEFPKEGPSILRIQQVVRGDSAAYFCASSPQPGGGQPQHFGDGTRLSIL.

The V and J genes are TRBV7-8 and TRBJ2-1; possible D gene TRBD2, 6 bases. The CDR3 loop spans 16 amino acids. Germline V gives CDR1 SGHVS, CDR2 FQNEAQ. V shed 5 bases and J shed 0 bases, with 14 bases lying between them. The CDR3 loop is CASSPERAPSYNEQFF. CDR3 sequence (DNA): TGTGCCAGCAGCCCCGAGCGGGCCCCCTCCTACAATGAGCAGTTCTTC.

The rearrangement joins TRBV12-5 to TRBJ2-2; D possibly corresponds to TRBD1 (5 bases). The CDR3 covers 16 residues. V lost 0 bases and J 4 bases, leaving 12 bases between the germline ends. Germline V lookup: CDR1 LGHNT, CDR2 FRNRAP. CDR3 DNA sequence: TGTGCTAGTGGTTTGGTAGTGGGGCGGATCACCGGGGAGCTGTTTTTT. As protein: CASGLVVGRITGELFF.

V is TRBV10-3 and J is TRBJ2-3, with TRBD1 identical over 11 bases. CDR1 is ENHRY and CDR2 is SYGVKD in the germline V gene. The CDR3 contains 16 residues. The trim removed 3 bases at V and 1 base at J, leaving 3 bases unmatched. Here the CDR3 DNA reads TGTGCCATCAGTGACTGGGACAGGGGGGGCACAGATACGCAGTATTTT. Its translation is CAISDWDRGGTDTQYF.

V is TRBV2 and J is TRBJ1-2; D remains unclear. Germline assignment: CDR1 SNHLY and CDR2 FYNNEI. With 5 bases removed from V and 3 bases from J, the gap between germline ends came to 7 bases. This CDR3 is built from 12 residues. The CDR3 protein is CASSKEDYGYTF. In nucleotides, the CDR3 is TGTGCCAGCAGTAAAGAGGACTATGGCTACACCTTC.

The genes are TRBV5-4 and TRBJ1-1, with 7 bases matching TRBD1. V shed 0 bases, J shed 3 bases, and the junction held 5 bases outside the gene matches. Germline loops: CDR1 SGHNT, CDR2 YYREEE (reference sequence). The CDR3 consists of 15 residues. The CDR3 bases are TGTGCCAGCAGCTTGGGGCAGAGGGGGCACACTGAAGCTTTCTTT. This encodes CASSLGQRGHTEAFF.

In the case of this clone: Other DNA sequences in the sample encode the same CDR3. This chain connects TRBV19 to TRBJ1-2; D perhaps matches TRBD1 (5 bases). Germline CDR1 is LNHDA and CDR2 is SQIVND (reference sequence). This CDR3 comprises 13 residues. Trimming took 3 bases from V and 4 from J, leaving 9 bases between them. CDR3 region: CASSIGQGYGYTF. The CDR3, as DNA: TGTGCCAGTAGTATTGGGCAGGGCTATGGCTACACCTTC.

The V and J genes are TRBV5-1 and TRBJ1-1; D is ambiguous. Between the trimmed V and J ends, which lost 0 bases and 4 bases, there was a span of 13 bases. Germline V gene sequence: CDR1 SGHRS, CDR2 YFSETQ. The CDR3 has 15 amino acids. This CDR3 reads CASSLGVSAGTEAFF. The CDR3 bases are TGCGCCAGCAGCTTGGGAGTTAGCGCCGGCACTGAAGCTTTCTTT.

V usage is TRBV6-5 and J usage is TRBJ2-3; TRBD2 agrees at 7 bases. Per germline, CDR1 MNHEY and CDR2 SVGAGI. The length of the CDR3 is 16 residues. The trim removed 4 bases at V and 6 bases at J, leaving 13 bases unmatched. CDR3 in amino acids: CASSLSGRREWDTQYF. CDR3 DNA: TGTGCCAGCAGTTTGTCCGGGCGGCGGGAGTGGGATACGCAGTATTTT.

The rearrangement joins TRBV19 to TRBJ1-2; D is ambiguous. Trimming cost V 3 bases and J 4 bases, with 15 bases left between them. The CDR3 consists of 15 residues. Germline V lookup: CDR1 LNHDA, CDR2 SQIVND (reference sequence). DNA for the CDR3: TGTGCCAGTAGTATGGTCCCATTATTGGGCTATGGCTACACCTTC. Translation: CASSMVPLLGYGYTF.

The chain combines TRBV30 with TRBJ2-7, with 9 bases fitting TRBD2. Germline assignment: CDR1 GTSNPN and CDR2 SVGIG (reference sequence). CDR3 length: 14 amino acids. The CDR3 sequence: CAAQWREGSYEQYF. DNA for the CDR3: TGTGCTGCCCAGTGGCGGGAGGGCTCCTACGAGCAGTACTTC.

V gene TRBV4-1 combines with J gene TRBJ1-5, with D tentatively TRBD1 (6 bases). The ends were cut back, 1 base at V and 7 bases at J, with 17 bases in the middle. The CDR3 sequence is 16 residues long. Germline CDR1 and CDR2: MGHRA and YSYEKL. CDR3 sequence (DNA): TGCGCCAGCAGCCAAGTGCCCCCCAGGGGAAGCCAGCCCCAGCATTTT. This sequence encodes CASSQVPPRGSQPQHF.

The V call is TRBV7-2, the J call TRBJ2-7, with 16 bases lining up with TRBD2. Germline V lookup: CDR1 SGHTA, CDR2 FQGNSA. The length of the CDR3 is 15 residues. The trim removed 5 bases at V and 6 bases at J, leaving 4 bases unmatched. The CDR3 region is CASSRGTSGRVEQYF. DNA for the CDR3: TGTGCCAGCAGCCGAGGGACTAGCGGGAGGGTCGAGCAGTACTTC.

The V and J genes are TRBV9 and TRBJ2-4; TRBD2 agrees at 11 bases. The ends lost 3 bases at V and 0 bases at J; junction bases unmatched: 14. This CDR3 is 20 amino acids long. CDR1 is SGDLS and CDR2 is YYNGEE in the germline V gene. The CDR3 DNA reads TGTGCCAGCAGCGCCGACGGACTAGCGGGTTCAGAACTAGCCAAAAACATTCAGTACTTC. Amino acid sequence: CASSADGLAGSELAKNIQYF. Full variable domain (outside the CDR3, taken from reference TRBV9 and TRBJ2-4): DSGVTQTPKHLITATGQRVTLRCSPRSGDLSVYWYQQSLDQGLQFLIQYYNGEERAKGNILERFSAQQFPDLHSELNLSSLELGDSALYFCASSADGLAGSELAKNIQYFGAGTRLSVL.

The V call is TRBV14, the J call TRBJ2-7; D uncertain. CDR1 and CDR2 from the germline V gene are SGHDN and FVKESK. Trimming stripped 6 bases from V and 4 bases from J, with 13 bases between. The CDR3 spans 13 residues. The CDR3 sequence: CASSYSFVYEQYF. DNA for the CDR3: TGTGCCAGCAGTTACAGTTTCGTATACGAGCAGTACTTC.

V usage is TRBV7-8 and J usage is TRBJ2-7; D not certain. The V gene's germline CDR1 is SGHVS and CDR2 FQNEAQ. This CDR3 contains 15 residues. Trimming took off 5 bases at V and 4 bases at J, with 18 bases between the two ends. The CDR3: CASSPPATPPYEQYF. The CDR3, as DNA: TGTGCCAGCAGCCCGCCGGCCACACCACCTTACGAGCAGTACTTC. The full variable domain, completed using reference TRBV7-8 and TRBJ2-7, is GAGVSQSPRYKVAKRGQDVALRCDPISGHVSLFWYQQALGQGPEFLTYFQNEAQLDKSGLPSDRFFAERPEGSVSTLKIQRTQQEDSAVYLCASSPPATPPYEQYFGPGTRLTVT.

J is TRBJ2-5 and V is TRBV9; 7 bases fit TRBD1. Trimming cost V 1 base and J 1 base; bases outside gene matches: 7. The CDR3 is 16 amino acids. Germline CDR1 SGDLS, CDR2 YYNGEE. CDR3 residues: CASSVSGWTGQETQYF. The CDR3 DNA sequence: TGTGCCAGCAGCGTATCCGGTTGGACAGGCCAAGAGACCCAGTACTTC.

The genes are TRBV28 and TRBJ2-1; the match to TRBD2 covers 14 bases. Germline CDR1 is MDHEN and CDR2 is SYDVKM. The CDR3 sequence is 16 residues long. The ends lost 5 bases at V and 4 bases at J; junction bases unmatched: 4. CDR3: CASSLGLAGGYNEQFF. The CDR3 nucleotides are TGTGCCAGCAGTCTCGGACTAGCGGGAGGTTACAATGAGCAGTTCTTC.

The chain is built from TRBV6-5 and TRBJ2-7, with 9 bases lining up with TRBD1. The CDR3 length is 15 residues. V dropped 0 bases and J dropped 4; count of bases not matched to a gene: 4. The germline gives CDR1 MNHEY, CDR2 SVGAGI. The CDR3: CASSYSGTGQYEQYF. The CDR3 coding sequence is TGTGCCAGCAGTTACTCAGGGACAGGGCAATACGAGCAGTACTTC.

The CDR3 is CAWSVGRANTEAFF. The CDR3 DNA is TGTGCCTGGAGTGTTGGCAGGGCGAACACTGAAGCTTTCTTT. V gene TRBV30 combines with J gene TRBJ1-1; perhaps TRBD1 as D (5 bases). Trimming left V 0 bases short and J 1 base short, with 9 bases between. Looked up from germline, CDR1 is GTSNPN and CDR2 is SVGIG (reference sequence). This CDR3 region has 14 residues.

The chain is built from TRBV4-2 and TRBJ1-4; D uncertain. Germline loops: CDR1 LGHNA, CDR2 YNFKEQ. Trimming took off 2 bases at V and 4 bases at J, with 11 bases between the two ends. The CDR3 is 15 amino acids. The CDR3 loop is CASSQTPASNEKLFF. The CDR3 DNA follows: TGTGCCAGCAGCCAAACCCCGGCGAGTAATGAAAAACTGTTTTTT.

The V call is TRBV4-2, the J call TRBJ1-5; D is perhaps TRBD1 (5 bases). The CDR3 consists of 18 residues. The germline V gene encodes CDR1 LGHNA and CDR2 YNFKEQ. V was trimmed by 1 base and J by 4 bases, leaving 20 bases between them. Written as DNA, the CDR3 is TGTGCCAGCAGCCAAGCGGAGGGGACGGAAACCCTAAATCAGCCCCAGCATTTT. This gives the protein CASSQAEGTETLNQPQHF.

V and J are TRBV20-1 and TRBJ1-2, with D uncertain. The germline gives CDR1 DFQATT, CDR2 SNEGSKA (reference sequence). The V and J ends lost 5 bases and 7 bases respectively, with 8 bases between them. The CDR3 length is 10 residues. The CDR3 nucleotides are TGCAGTGCTTCCGGATTTGGCTACACCTTC. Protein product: CSASGFGYTF.

The CDR3 nucleotides are TGTGCCAGCAGTTCCGAACTATCGAGCGGGGAGCTGTTTTTT. Translating gives CASSSELSSGELFF. The gene calls are TRBV6-4 and TRBJ2-2; no reliable D call. Between the trimmed V and J ends, which lost 5 bases and 7 bases, there was a span of 14 bases. The CDR3 loop spans 14 amino acids. Germline lookup yields CDR1 MRHNA and CDR2 SNTAGT.

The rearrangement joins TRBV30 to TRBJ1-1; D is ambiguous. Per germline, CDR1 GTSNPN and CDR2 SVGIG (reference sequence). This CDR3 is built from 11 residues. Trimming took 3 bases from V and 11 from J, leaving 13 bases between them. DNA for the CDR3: TGTGCCTGGAGAATTCGGGCTGGGGCTTTCTTT. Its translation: CAWRIRAGAFF.